This T cell receptor (beta chain) was identified in a study of beta chain features in type 1 diabetes. Expressed TCRB transcripts were sequenced, since all the RNA that had been isolated was reverse transcribed. This table comes from immunoSEQ multiplex PCR, and its TCRdb copy is limited to in-frame clones, with some not included. The sample consists of approximately 400,000 clones, approximately 15% of them appearing once. About this clone: Its antigen is currently unknown.

All of the sorted populations showed purity greater than 95%. There are 17 residues in the CDR3. The ends were cut back, 4 bases at V and 1 base at J, with 17 bases in the middle. The V gene's germline CDR1 is SQVTM and CDR2 ANQGSEA. Findings and caveats of the study: Moderate yet significant TCRB CDR3 shortening was seen in Type 1 diabetes patients in all four CD4+ subsets. It was not settled here whether HLA type affects TCRB rearrangement. Researchers cautioned that cDNA sequencing could over-represent cells with high TCR expression.

This TCR derives from a young woman in good health. The chain joins TRBV29-1 to TRBJ2-6, with TRBD2 as a possible D gene (6 bases). Sequencing input: naive CD4+ T cells from blood. The CDR3 coding sequence is TGCAGCGTTGGCTTTCGGGACTCCCGTTCTGGGGCCAACGTCCTGACTTTC. It yields the protein CSVGFRDSRSGANVLTF.